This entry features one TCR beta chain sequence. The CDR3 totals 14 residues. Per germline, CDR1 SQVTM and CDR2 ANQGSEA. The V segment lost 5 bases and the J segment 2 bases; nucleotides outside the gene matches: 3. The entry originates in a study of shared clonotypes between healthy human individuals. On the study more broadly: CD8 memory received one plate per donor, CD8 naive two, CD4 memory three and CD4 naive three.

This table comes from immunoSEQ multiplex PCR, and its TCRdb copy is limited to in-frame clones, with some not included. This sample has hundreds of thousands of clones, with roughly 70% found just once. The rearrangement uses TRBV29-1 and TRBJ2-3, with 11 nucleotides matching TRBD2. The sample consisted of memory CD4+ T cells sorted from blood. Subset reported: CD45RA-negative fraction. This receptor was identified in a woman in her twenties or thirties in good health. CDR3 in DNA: TGCAGCGTTCGACTAGCGGGGCACACAGATACGCAGTATTTT. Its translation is CSVRLAGHTDTQYF.